These 8 T cell receptor beta chains came from one sample sequenced in a study of post-analysis software for immune sequencing data. Whole-study results and caveats: Comparison of patients with controls showed roughly five TRBV segments more frequent in patients, TRBV5-6, TRBV5-1 and TRBV20-1 among them.

These receptors' targets are unknown. Libraries were made from TCR beta cDNA, and they carried unique molecular identifiers. TCRdb re-called the PCR reads through MiXCR, storing one row per CDR3 protein. There are around 200,000 distinct CDR3 sequences in the sample; approximately 29% occur only once, and about 3.7% lies in the top ten. The specimen sequenced was blood. These receptors were obtained from a girl aged 2-17 years with multiple sclerosis.

The rearrangement uses TRBV28 and TRBJ2-6; 10 nucleotides agree with TRBD1. Germline CDR1 is MDHEN and CDR2 is SYDVKM. The CDR3 is made up of 15 amino acids. This chain's CDR3 is CAHADRGSGANVLTF. In DNA form, the CDR3 reads TGTGCTCACGCGGACAGGGGGTCTGGGGCCAACGTCCTGACTTTC.

The table lists this clonotype with many counts. The chain carries TRBV29-1 and TRBJ1-2, with D maybe TRBD1 (5 bases). Trimming pared 3 bases from V and 5 bases from J, leaving 16 bases between. From germline, CDR1 is SQVTM and CDR2 ANQGSEA. The CDR3 is made up of 14 amino acids. CDR3 in amino acids: CSVDKAGPAYGYTF. In DNA form, the CDR3 reads TGCAGCGTTGATAAGGCAGGGCCTGCGTATGGCTACACCTTC.

V is TRBV12-3 or TRBV12-4 and J is TRBJ1-5, with D hard to call. The CDR3 runs to 13 residues. Deletions cut 1 base from V and 5 bases from J, with 6 bases between. Here the CDR3 reads CASSLESDQPQHF. DNA of the CDR3: TGTGCCAGCAGTTTAGAGAGCGATCAGCCCCAGCATTTT.

This rearrangement joins TRBV30 to TRBJ2-7, with 7 positions matching TRBD1. Losses at the gene ends were 3 bases for V and 0 bases for J; bases not matched to a gene: 11. Germline CDR1 reads GTSNPN; CDR2 reads SVGIG (reference sequence). The CDR3 consists of 16 residues. CDR3 amino acids: CAWSNSGTASSYEQYF. The CDR3 coding sequence is TGTGCCTGGAGCAATTCCGGGACAGCAAGCTCCTACGAGCAGTACTTC.

The rearrangement links TRBV12-3 or TRBV12-4 to TRBJ2-5; 15 positions agree with TRBD2. After removal of 4 bases from V and 11 bases from J, the junction contained 5 bases not matched to a gene. CDR3 size: 14 residues. CDR3 in DNA: TGTGCCAGCAGTTACGGGACTAGCGGGGGGCCGCAGTACTTC. It is translated as CASSYGTSGGPQYF.

Ten or more counts support this clonotype. J is TRBJ2-5 and V is TRBV29-1; D not certain. Trimming took 0 bases from V and 6 from J, leaving 8 bases between them. In germline, CDR1 is SQVTM, CDR2 ANQGSEA. This CDR3 has 12 amino acids. For the CDR3, the DNA is TGCAGCGTTGAAGAGGGGATAAAGACCCAGTACTTC. This encodes CSVEEGIKTQYF.

In this sample, this clonotype turned up a few times. The chain carries TRBV29-1 and TRBJ2-1; maybe TRBD2 (7 bases). The CDR3 has 12 amino acids. V lost 8 bases and J 9 bases, leaving 17 bases between the germline ends. Germline V gives CDR1 SQVTM, CDR2 ANQGSEA. CDR3 DNA: TGCAGCACGAAGGGGGGGGCGGGTGAGCAGTTCTTC. It encodes CSTKGGAGEQFF.

Many counts were recorded for this clonotype. The chain joins TRBV20-1 to TRBJ2-5; 11 positions match TRBD2. This CDR3 spans 17 amino acids. V trimming: 2 bases; J trimming: 1 base; junction bases outside the gene matches: 9. Germline V gives CDR1 DFQATT, CDR2 SNEGSKA (reference sequence). For the CDR3, the DNA is TGCAGTGCTAGAAAAGGGACTAGCGGAGCCCTCCAAGAGACCCAGTACTTC. Protein: CSARKGTSGALQETQYF.